The entry below gives a single T cell receptor (beta chain) sequence along with its context. Antigen specificity is unknown. With 3 bases removed from V and 0 bases from J, the gap between germline ends came to 11 bases. The CDR3 loop spans 16 amino acids. Germline values: CDR1 MDHEN, CDR2 SYDVKM. Using its own MiXCR run on the multiplex PCR reads, TCRdb lists one record per CDR3 protein. The sample has about 130,000 distinct CDR3 sequences; 21% are singletons. Axillary draining lymph nodes of breast cancer patients supplied the node samples. This sample was included in a study of breast tumors, draining lymph nodes, adjacent tissues. Study-wide findings and caveats: The data were judged consistent with most tumor T cells coming from lymph node and expanding in tumor. That most tumor T cells come from lymph nodes remained unproven.

V and J are TRBV28 and TRBJ2-2; the D gene could be TRBD1 or TRBD2 (5 bases each). The sequence was collected from a female donor with breast cancer. Some clones in this sample may be carry-over from other donors' samples. The sample consisted of axillary lymph node tissue. Here the CDR3 DNA reads TGTGCCAGCAGTTTCCCGGGACGGACGAACACCGGGGAGCTGTTTTTT. It is translated as CASSFPGRTNTGELFF.